This T cell receptor beta chain is from a study of T cell repertoires in cytomegalovirus infection. Study details: It can be stated that public TCR beta signatures indicated CMV infection as well as a matching HLA type.

From the reads, TCRdb called clonotypes with MiXCR, one entry per CDR3 protein. The data contain approximately 630,000 distinct CDR3 sequences, 20% to 30% of them singletons. V lost 2 bases and J lost 8, with 14 bases in between. CDR1 and CDR2 (germline): SGHRS, YFSETQ. The CDR3 has 14 amino acids. This clonotype showed up just a few times. The antigen remains unidentified. Study outcomes and limitations: Dominant in the ex vivo response were TCR beta clonotypes restricted by HLA-C and specific for CMV. Adding up the frequency of public TCR beta families identified people who carried CMV plus the relevant HLA.

Sequencing used CD8+ T cells from PBMCs. The clonotype originates from a human donor in good health (CMV status not recorded). Some clones in this sample may be carry-over from other donors' samples. The chain links TRBV5-1 to TRBJ2-1, with TRBD2 as a possible D gene (5 bases). The CDR3 DNA sequence: TGCGCCAGCAGCTTAGGACTTTCCTGGGATGAGCAGTTCTTC. Translating it yields CASSLGLSWDEQFF. The whole variable domain, remainder taken from reference TRBV5-1 and TRBJ2-1, is KAGVTQTPRYLIKTRGQQVTLSCSPISGHRSVSWYQQTPGQGLQFLFEYFSETQRNKGNFPGRFSGRQFSNSRSEMNVSTLELGDSALYLCASSLGLSWDEQFFGPGTRLTVL.